The 30 T cell receptor beta chains listed next were all sequenced from one sample in a study of a mutant IDH1 vaccine in newly diagnosed glioma. The time point is: week 47, end of study. In the vaccine, a single dose held 300 ug of the mutant IDH1 20-mer peptide, along with topical imiquimod. The method was immunoSEQ multiplex PCR; TCRdb's version includes in-frame clones alone and lacks a portion of them. The data hold about 62,000 clones, with roughly four fifths observed a single time. For these receptors, no antigen is known. The sample in question was PBMCs, obtained from a glioma patient whose treatment included an IDH1 peptide vaccine. Every receptor here comes from a man aged 25 to 40 with glioma.

V is TRBV2 and J is TRBJ2-7; 10 nucleotides align to TRBD2. The CDR3 covers 15 residues. Germline CDR1 reads SNHLY; CDR2 reads FYNNEI. After removal of 6 bases from V and 0 bases from J, the junction contained 5 bases not matched to a gene. CDR3 sequence reads: CASSSLAGASYEQYF. The CDR3 coding sequence is TGTGCCAGCAGCAGTCTAGCGGGGGCCTCCTACGAGCAGTACTTC.

The V and J genes are TRBV20-1 and TRBJ1-2; D not resolved. V was shortened by 5 bases and J by 2 bases, with 6 bases between the two germline ends. Germline V lookup: CDR1 DFQATT, CDR2 SNEGSKA (reference sequence). The CDR3 covers 11 residues. CDR3 protein: CSADTNYGYTF. The DNA of the CDR3 is TGCAGTGCTGACACCAACTATGGCTACACCTTC.

This clone came up once. V usage is TRBV7-9 and J usage is TRBJ2-2; the match to TRBD1 covers 7 bases. This CDR3 has 17 amino acids. Germline V gene sequence: CDR1 SEHNR, CDR2 FQNEAQ (reference sequence). The ends lost 5 bases at V and 4 bases at J; junction bases unmatched: 13. The CDR3 DNA sequence: TGTGCCAGCAGCACAAATAGAGCACAGGGGCTCACCGGGGAGCTGTTTTTT. As protein: CASSTNRAQGLTGELFF.

The chain links TRBV5-1 to TRBJ1-1; tentative D call: TRBD1 (5 bases). This CDR3 is built from 15 residues. The V end lost 2 bases, the J end lost 3 bases, and 14 bases lay between the germline ends. Germline V gene sequence: CDR1 SGHRS, CDR2 YFSETQ. The CDR3 sequence is CASSFQGAGYTEAFF. The CDR3 coding sequence is TGCGCCAGCAGCTTCCAGGGTGCGGGGTACACTGAAGCTTTCTTT.

The V call is TRBV6-7, the J call TRBJ1-1; 8 bases are a match to TRBD1. TRBV6-7 is an ORF; its function is uncertain. Trimming at V came to 6 bases and at J to 3 bases, leaving 9 bases not matched to a gene. The CDR3 is 15 residues long. CDR3 in DNA: TGTGCCAGCAGCCTGAAAGGACAGGGTTACACTGAAGCTTTCTTT. Protein: CASSLKGQGYTEAFF.

The rearrangement links TRBV10-3 to TRBJ1-1; unclear D gene. Germline V gene lookup returns CDR1 ENHRY and CDR2 SYGVKD. Trimming took 0 bases from V and 5 from J, leaving 13 bases between them. This CDR3 is built from 15 residues. The CDR3 loop is CAISESSFRGTEAFF. Here the CDR3 DNA reads TGTGCCATCAGTGAGTCGTCGTTTCGGGGAACTGAAGCTTTCTTT.

Judged by abundance, this clone is large. This sequence joins TRBV6-4 and TRBJ2-1, with TRBD2 matching over 7 bases. This CDR3 is 15 amino acids long. Germline V lookup: CDR1 MRHNA, CDR2 SNTAGT. The V gene end was trimmed by 3 bases and the J gene end by 0 bases; junction bases not matched to a gene: 2. The CDR3 reads CASSDIAGSYNEQFF. CDR3 DNA: TGTGCCAGCAGTGATATAGCGGGCTCCTACAATGAGCAGTTCTTC.

The chain joins TRBV29-1 to TRBJ1-3; D is possibly TRBD1 (5 bases). In germline, CDR1 is SQVTM, CDR2 ANQGSEA. V gave up 4 bases and J gave up 0 bases, with 13 bases separating them. The CDR3 runs to 15 residues. The CDR3 DNA sequence: TGCAGCGTTGTATGGGGACGCTCCTCTGGAAACACCATATATTTT. This codes for CSVVWGRSSGNTIYF.

This clone was picked up a small number of times. This sequence joins TRBV30 and TRBJ1-2; 7 bases line up with TRBD1. Looked up from germline, CDR1 is GTSNPN and CDR2 is SVGIG (reference sequence). This CDR3 spans 13 amino acids. V lost 3 bases and J lost 2; bases outside the gene matches: 3. This CDR3 reads CAWRGQANYGYTF. Written as DNA, the CDR3 is TGTGCCTGGAGAGGACAGGCCAACTATGGCTACACCTTC.

CDR3 protein: CASSFLQGDETQYF. The CDR3 DNA is TGCGCCAGCAGCTTCCTCCAAGGGGACGAGACCCAGTACTTC. The genes are TRBV5-1 and TRBJ2-5; D possibly uses TRBD1 or TRBD2 (5 bases each). Germline CDR1 is SGHRS and CDR2 is YFSETQ. The V gene lost 2 bases and the J gene lost 5 bases, with 13 bases spanning the gap. This CDR3 is built from 14 residues.

This chain uses TRBV19 with TRBJ1-5, with 7 bases that match TRBD1. Germline V gives CDR1 LNHDA, CDR2 SQIVND (reference sequence). This CDR3 spans 14 amino acids. Trimming at V came to 7 bases and at J to 2 bases, leaving 5 bases not matched to a gene. This CDR3 is CASTLDRGNQPQHF. CDR3 in DNA: TGTGCCAGTACCCTTGACAGGGGCAATCAGCCCCAGCATTTT.

The gene calls are TRBV28 and TRBJ1-5, with TRBD1 identical over 7 bases. V trimming: 5 bases; J trimming: 1 base; junction bases outside the gene matches: 8. The CDR3 contains 16 residues. The germline V gene has CDR1 MDHEN and CDR2 SYDVKM. Here the CDR3 DNA reads TGTGCCAGCAGTGGCTCGGGACAGCCAAGCAATCAGCCCCAGCATTTT. As protein: CASSGSGQPSNQPQHF.

This chain uses TRBV6-6 with TRBJ2-3, with 8 bases identical to TRBD1. Germline V lookup: CDR1 MNHNY, CDR2 SVGAGI (reference sequence). The V and J ends lost 6 bases and 4 bases, in that order; junction bases with no gene match: 3. CDR3 length equals 13 residues. CDR3 DNA sequence: TGTGCCAGCAGAGCGGACAGGGCAGATACGCAGTATTTT. As protein: CASRADRADTQYF.

This clone was observed a handful of times. J is TRBJ1-5 and V is TRBV27, with 9 positions matching TRBD1. Germline CDR1 MNHEY, CDR2 SMNVEV (reference sequence). The ends lost 6 bases at V and 8 bases at J; junction bases unmatched: 8. The length of the CDR3 is 14 residues. CDR3 coding DNA: TGTGCCAGCAGAGGGACAGGGAGGGTGGAGCCCCAGCATTTT. It specifies CASRGTGRVEPQHF.

Here the CDR3 DNA reads TGTGCCAGCAGCCAATCGACAGGCCACAATGAGCAGTTCTTC. Its protein product is CASSQSTGHNEQFF. The chain links TRBV11-2 to TRBJ2-1, with D possibly matching TRBD1 (6 bases). Trimming cost V 5 bases and J 5 bases, with 13 bases left between them. The CDR3 has 14 residues. The germline gives CDR1 SGHAT, CDR2 FQNNGV.

This clone was recorded a few times. Here the CDR3 DNA reads TGTGCCAGCAGTTCACTCATTAGCGGGGGCCTTAGCTACGAGCAGTACTTC. Translation gives CASSSLISGGLSYEQYF. This rearrangement joins TRBV28 to TRBJ2-7; 9 bases fit TRBD2. Germline V lookup: CDR1 MDHEN, CDR2 SYDVKM. The CDR3 extends over 17 amino acids. V was clipped by 4 bases and J by 3 bases; unmatched bases: 13.

The V call is TRBV28, the J call TRBJ2-1; 7 bases line up with TRBD2. Germline CDR1 and CDR2: MDHEN and SYDVKM. The CDR3 covers 14 residues. V dropped 3 bases and J dropped 6; count of bases not matched to a gene: 5. As DNA, the CDR3 is TGTGCCAGCAGTTTGAGCGGGGTGGTCAATGAGCAGTTCTTC. Translation: CASSLSGVVNEQFF.

The chain couples TRBV11-2 to TRBJ2-3; perhaps TRBD1 as D (5 bases). Per germline, CDR1 SGHAT and CDR2 FQNNGV. The V end was cut by 3 bases, the J end by 3 bases, with 10 bases between. The CDR3 has 14 amino acids. The CDR3 spells CASSFTGSTDTQYF. The DNA for the CDR3 is TGTGCCAGCAGCTTCACAGGATCAACAGATACGCAGTATTTT.

This clone was detected a few times. The chain has TRBV19 and TRBJ2-7; 8 bases map to TRBD1. Per the germline V gene, CDR1 is LNHDA and CDR2 is SQIVND (reference sequence). V dropped 3 bases and J dropped 4; count of bases not matched to a gene: 11. The CDR3 is 16 amino acids. The CDR3 spells CASSIIGTGRSYEQYF. The CDR3 DNA sequence: TGTGCCAGTAGTATCATTGGGACAGGACGGTCATACGAGCAGTACTTC.

V is TRBV5-1 and J is TRBJ2-7; 7 bases match TRBD2. From germline, CDR1 is SGHRS and CDR2 YFSETQ. V shed 0 bases and J 2 bases; nucleotides not matched to a gene: 5. The CDR3 totals 15 residues. In DNA, the CDR3 is TGCGCCAGCAGCTTGGTATCTAGCGGACCCTACGAGCAGTACTTC. This sequence encodes CASSLVSSGPYEQYF.

The V call is TRBV5-1, the J call TRBJ2-2; D is uncertain. CDR3 length equals 15 residues. Trimming took 4 bases from V and 0 from J, leaving 10 bases between them. Germline values: CDR1 SGHRS, CDR2 YFSETQ. CDR3 DNA sequence: TGCGCCAGCAGCGGCGGCCCCCCGAACACCGGGGAGCTGTTTTTT. This sequence encodes CASSGGPPNTGELFF.

The V and J genes are TRBV7-8 and TRBJ2-3; 9 nucleotides match TRBD1. There are 16 residues in the CDR3. Losses at the gene ends were 8 bases for V and 5 bases for J; bases not matched to a gene: 14. Germline V CDR1 and CDR2: SGHVS, FQNEAQ. The CDR3 protein is CASRTTRDRVRDTQYF. CDR3 in DNA: TGTGCCAGCCGAACCACTCGGGACAGGGTACGAGATACGCAGTATTTT. Drawing the rest from reference TRBV7-8 and TRBJ2-3, the complete variable domain is GAGVSQSPRYKVAKRGQDVALRCDPISGHVSLFWYQQALGQGPEFLTYFQNEAQLDKSGLPSDRFFAERPEGSVSTLKIQRTQQEDSAVYLCASRTTRDRVRDTQYFGPGTRLTVL.

This rearrangement joins TRBV10-3 to TRBJ2-1; 10 bases align to TRBD2. This CDR3 is 18 amino acids long. Trimming at V came to 3 bases and at J to 0 bases, leaving 8 bases not matched to a gene. CDR1 and CDR2 from the germline V gene are ENHRY and SYGVKD. CDR3 nucleotides: TGTGCCATCAGTGACGGGGCTAGCGGGGGTAGCTCCTACAATGAGCAGTTCTTC. Amino acid sequence: CAISDGASGGSSYNEQFF.

This chain joins TRBV4-2 and TRBJ1-1; 7 nucleotides agree with TRBD1. Germline V lookup: CDR1 LGHNA, CDR2 YNFKEQ. The CDR3 spans 13 residues. Trimming cost V 0 bases and J 8 bases; bases outside gene matches: 3. CDR3 sequence reads: CASSQEPGGEAFF. CDR3 DNA sequence: TGTGCCAGCAGCCAAGAGCCAGGGGGGGAAGCTTTCTTT.

This chain joins TRBV11-2 and TRBJ1-2; 7 nucleotides match TRBD1. Germline CDR1 SGHAT, CDR2 FQNNGV. V gave up 5 bases and J gave up 6 bases; unmatched junction bases: 18. The CDR3 loop spans 17 amino acids. The CDR3 is CASSALTGTVGKDGYTF. For the CDR3, the DNA is TGTGCCAGCAGCGCCCTGACCGGGACAGTCGGCAAGGATGGCTACACCTTC.

The V call is TRBV5-6, the J call TRBJ2-5; D is perhaps TRBD1 or TRBD2 (6 bases each). V was cut by 7 bases and J by 3 bases, with 16 bases left in between. Germline CDR1 reads SGHDT; CDR2 reads YYEEEE. This CDR3 spans 14 amino acids. The CDR3 region is CASARGPNEETQYF. CDR3 sequence (DNA): TGTGCCAGCGCCCGGGGGCCAAACGAAGAGACCCAGTACTTC.

The V and J genes are TRBV5-1 and TRBJ1-2; 7 nucleotides line up with TRBD1. Germline-derived CDR1 and CDR2 are SGHRS and YFSETQ. This CDR3 is built from 12 residues. The V segment lost 7 bases and the J segment 5 bases; nucleotides outside the gene matches: 5. CDR3 residues: CASRQGWYGYTF. The CDR3 DNA reads TGCGCCAGCCGACAGGGTTGGTATGGCTACACCTTC.

In DNA form, the CDR3 reads TGCAGCGTTGTGGGGACTAGCGGTTACAATGAGCAGTTCTTC. Protein: CSVVGTSGYNEQFF. The rearrangement links TRBV29-1 to TRBJ2-1; the match to TRBD2 covers 11 bases. The CDR3 spans 14 residues. Looked up from germline, CDR1 is SQVTM and CDR2 is ANQGSEA. V was pared by 4 bases and J by 4 bases, with 3 bases of the junction left unmatched.

The chain joins TRBV6-5 to TRBJ1-3; no definite D call. The CDR3 has 15 amino acids. Germline values: CDR1 MNHEY, CDR2 SVGAGI. V lost 4 bases and J 0 bases, leaving 10 bases between the germline ends. This chain's CDR3 is CASSSLTTSGNTIYF. The CDR3 nucleotides are TGTGCCAGCAGTTCACTAACGACCTCTGGAAACACCATATATTTT.

Details on this clone: Here the CDR3 omits its conserved ending phenylalanine or tryptophan, so a read error is the likely source. The DNA is omitted, as the CDR3 cannot be located on it reliably, and the CDR3 follows TCRdb's listing. V usage is TRBV28 and J usage is TRBJ1-6; TRBD1, the D gene given by the table, was not confirmed from the DNA. The CDR3 is 14 residues long, counting both termini. Germline V gives CDR1 MDHEN, CDR2 SYDVKM. CDR3 protein: CASSLRDRGLSLIL.